This T cell receptor beta chain was sequenced for a study of blood T cell repertoires in COVID-19. The CDR3 runs 13 residues. The V gene end was trimmed by 3 bases and the J gene end by 5 bases; junction bases not matched to a gene: 3. Germline V gives CDR1 SGHRS, CDR2 YFSETQ. Authors' methods: Researchers report that nucleated cell counts were estimated from reference gene primer amplification. Sequenced by immunoSEQ multiplex PCR; TCRdb stores in-frame clones only, minus some. The V and J calls and clone size were taken over from that table, and D and trimming were inferred from the DNA. The data contain under 250,000 clones, roughly 85% of them singletons.

V usage is TRBV5-1 and J usage is TRBJ2-5; 8 nucleotides agree with TRBD1. The sequenced material came from PBMCs or T cells enriched from blood (not recorded which). The origin of this receptor is a woman between 50 and 59 years old with acute COVID-19. CDR3 in amino acids: CASSYTGGETQYF. In DNA, the CDR3 is TGCGCCAGCAGCTATACAGGGGGGGAGACCCAGTACTTC.